This is a list of T cell receptor beta chains from one sample in a study of blood T cell repertoires in COVID-19. TCRdb keeps only in-frame clones here, not all; method: immunoSEQ multiplex PCR. Of some 500,000 clones listed, 85% to 90% were seen once; the top ten hold around 7.8%. Sequencing used peripheral blood. These receptors came from a woman in her forties or fifties with COVID-19, enrolled during active disease. CDR3s include the opening cysteine and the closing phenylalanine or tryptophan. The order of the fields is J gene, D gene, clone size, V gene, CDR3 protein, CDR3 DNA. A D gene is named only where the DNA matches it firmly. Part of the rows lack a size; the others show once, few, many or a class for expanded clones.

J: TRBJ1-2; D: .; size: .; V: TRBV28; CDR3: CASGPDRRNGYTF; DNA: TGTGCCAGCGGCCCAGACAGACGAAATGGCTACACCTTC
J: TRBJ2-5; D: .; size: .; V: TRBV6-5; CDR3: CASRSSGGRQETQYF; DNA: TGTGCCAGCAGATCTAGTGGTGGCAGACAAGAGACCCAGTACTTC
J: TRBJ2-3; D: TRBD2; size: .; V: TRBV24-1; CDR3: CATSDPTSGGTDTQYF; DNA: TGTGCCACCAGTGATCCGACTAGCGGGGGTACAGATACGCAGTATTTT
J: TRBJ1-3; D: .; size: once; V: TRBV30; CDR3: CAWGPQGDTIYF; DNA: TGTGCCTGGGGGCCCCAAGGGGACACCATATATTTT
J: TRBJ2-7; D: TRBD2; size: .; V: TRBV7-6; CDR3: CASSSSLRGGQSEQYF; DNA: TGTGCCAGCAGCTCGTCCCTGCGGGGGGGACAAAGCGAGCAGTACTTC
J: TRBJ1-2; D: .; size: few; V: TRBV19; CDR3: CASSIQGRVGYGYTF; DNA: TGTGCCAGTAGTATTCAGGGGCGAGTGGGTTATGGCTACACCTTC
J: TRBJ2-5; D: .; size: once; V: TRBV6-1; CDR3: CASSEIDIGETQYF; DNA: TGTGCCAGCAGTGAAATCGACATTGGGGAGACCCAGTACTTC
J: TRBJ2-1; D: .; size: .; V: TRBV2; CDR3: CASSVRQYNEQFF; DNA: TGTGCCAGCAGTGTAAGACAGTACAATGAGCAGTTCTTC
J: TRBJ2-7; D: TRBD1; size: .; V: TRBV30; CDR3: CAWRGQGPVYEQYF; DNA: TGTGCCTGGAGGGGACAGGGCCCCGTCTACGAGCAGTACTTC
J: TRBJ1-3; D: .; size: .; V: TRBV9; CDR3: CASSSGLSLGNTIYF; DNA: TGTGCCAGCAGCTCGGGACTATCCCTTGGAAACACCATATATTTT
J: TRBJ1-2; D: .; size: .; V: TRBV6-5; CDR3: CASWSGAYGYTF; DNA: TGTGCCAGCTGGTCAGGGGCCTATGGCTACACCTTC
J: TRBJ1-1; D: TRBD1; size: .; V: TRBV12-3/TRBV12-4; CDR3: CASSPDRGEAFF; DNA: TGTGCCAGCAGCCCGGACAGGGGTGAAGCTTTCTTT
J: TRBJ2-2; D: TRBD1; size: .; V: TRBV12-5; CDR3: CASGGQGANTGELFF; DNA: TGTGCTAGTGGCGGACAGGGCGCGAACACCGGGGAGCTGTTTTTT
J: TRBJ1-4; D: .; size: .; V: TRBV6-1; CDR3: CASSEREGLGGEKLFF; DNA: TGTGCCAGCAGTGAAAGGGAGGGGCTCGGCGGTGAAAAACTGTTTTTT
J: TRBJ1-2; D: .; size: .; V: TRBV7-6; CDR3: CASSLNGGDYTF; DNA: TGTGCCAGCAGCTTAAACGGCGGGGACTACACCTTC
J: TRBJ1-1; D: TRBD1; size: few; V: TRBV2; CDR3: CASRLGQGYTEAFF; DNA: TGTGCCAGCAGACTCGGACAGGGATACACTGAAGCTTTCTTT
J: TRBJ2-1; D: TRBD1; size: .; V: TRBV5-4; CDR3: CASSLNRGHNEQFF; DNA: TGTGCCAGCAGCTTGAACAGGGGGCACAATGAGCAGTTCTTC
J: TRBJ2-2; D: .; size: .; V: TRBV2; CDR3: CASSGEGGPGELFF; DNA: TGTGCCAGCAGTGGGGAGGGGGGCCCCGGGGAGCTGTTTTTT
J: TRBJ2-3; D: TRBD2; size: .; V: TRBV18; CDR3: CASSPLAGASDTQYF; DNA: TGTGCCAGCTCACCATTAGCGGGGGCCTCAGATACGCAGTATTTT
J: TRBJ1-1; D: .; size: .; V: TRBV28; CDR3: CASSLGRDTEAFF; DNA: TGTGCCAGCAGTTTAGGGAGGGACACTGAAGCTTTCTTT
J: TRBJ2-7; D: TRBD1; size: .; V: TRBV4-1; CDR3: CASSHPRDRAYEQYF; DNA: TGCGCCAGCAGCCATCCCCGGGACAGAGCCTACGAGCAGTACTTC
J: TRBJ2-1; D: TRBD2; size: few; V: TRBV7-9; CDR3: CASSSPGLGAEQFF; DNA: TGTGCCAGCAGCTCACCGGGACTAGGGGCTGAGCAGTTCTTC
J: TRBJ1-4; D: .; size: .; V: TRBV9; CDR3: CASSVGPGNEKLFF; DNA: TGTGCCAGCAGCGTAGGGCCGGGTAATGAAAAACTGTTTTTT